The text below deals with one T cell receptor beta chain. What it binds is not known. A multiplex PCR was run with 60 Vbeta primers and 13 Jbeta primers. The assay was immunoSEQ multiplex PCR, and TCRdb's table has in-frame clones only and misses some. The profile shows about 190,000 clones, about 84% of them singletons. At collection, donors were nominally healthy, but unrecorded immune exposures were probable. The data stem from a study of cytomegalovirus exposure and HLA in healthy donors. In the study overall: Approximately 180 million T cells yielded around 100 million unique TCR beta sequences, as an earlier analysis found. Study observations and caveats: Prior analysis indicated that the majority of TCR beta V segments exhibited productivity approximately 87% or approximately 30% of the time. The classifier reportedly diagnosed cytomegalovirus status with high sensitivity and specificity.

Sequenced sample: PBMCs. The source of this sequence is a woman younger than 45 in good health and CMV-seropositive.

The CDR3 nucleotides read TGTGCCAGTAGTATTGAACTAGCGGGGCCGAGCTCCTACAATGAGCAGTTCTTC. It yields the protein CASSIELAGPSSYNEQFF. This chain uses TRBV19 with TRBJ2-1; TRBD2 matches 10 bases. The CDR3 is 18 residues long. Germline values: CDR1 LNHDA, CDR2 SQIVND (reference sequence). The V gene end was trimmed by 3 bases and the J gene end by 0 bases; junction bases not matched to a gene: 8.